The T cell receptor beta chain described here comes from a study of blood T cells in healthy people across ages. Study-level results: PBMCs went unsorted, and a conclusive naive versus antigen-experienced comparison was therefore prevented.

Sample-barcoded 5' priming and a J-beta primer mix drove a second PCR of about 6 to 12 cycles. Paired-end reads containing CDR3 totaled no fewer than 2.5 million for each sample. One entry per CDR3 protein, called by TCRdb with MiXCR from the 5' RACE reads. The sample yields some 890,000 distinct CDR3 sequences, 25% to 30% seen once. This CDR3 region has 17 residues. Germline-derived CDR1 and CDR2 are MGHRA and YSYEKL. The junction had 9 bases not matched to a gene; V was cut back by 4 bases and J by 4 bases. In this sample, this clonotype turned up many times. Its target is not known. These data also featured in a second study, about T cells of mothers and their children.

The clonotype originates from a woman aged 40-49 years in good health. The chain joins TRBV4-1 to TRBJ2-1; 11 nucleotides align to TRBD2. Specimen: blood. This chain's CDR3 is CASSPKPSSGGYNEQFF. In DNA, the CDR3 is TGCGCCAGCAGCCCCAAGCCCTCTAGCGGGGGGTACAATGAGCAGTTCTTC.